This section outlines one TCR beta chain sequence together with its context. Its antigen is unknown. As every portion of the isolated RNA was reverse transcribed, the sequencing read expressed TCRB transcripts. Naive, central memory and regulatory T cell samples produced a mean of about 3.4 million reads. The protocol was immunoSEQ multiplex PCR, while the TCRdb copy is restricted to in-frame clones and leaves out a portion. Of some 44,000 clones in the sample, roughly 49% were seen once. The data were taken from a study of beta chain features in type 1 diabetes. Study-level findings and limits: TCRB rearrangement may or may not be influenced by HLA type; here this remained unresolved. Healthy donors had naive, central memory and Treg TCRB repertoires that appeared less similar than those seen among patients. Type 1 diabetes patients had fewer VDJ junction insertions and more deletions.

Trimming pared 6 bases from V and 9 bases from J, leaving 14 bases between. The CDR3 length is 12 residues. CDR1 is MNHEY, CDR2 SVGAGI, per germline. The specimen was Tregs from blood. The clonotype was recovered from a woman aged 18-29 years in good health. This chain links TRBV6-5 with TRBJ1-2; TRBD1 might be the D (6 bases). CDR3 bases: TGTGCCAGCAGCTATGGACAGCGGAGCTACACCTTC. Protein: CASSYGQRSYTF.